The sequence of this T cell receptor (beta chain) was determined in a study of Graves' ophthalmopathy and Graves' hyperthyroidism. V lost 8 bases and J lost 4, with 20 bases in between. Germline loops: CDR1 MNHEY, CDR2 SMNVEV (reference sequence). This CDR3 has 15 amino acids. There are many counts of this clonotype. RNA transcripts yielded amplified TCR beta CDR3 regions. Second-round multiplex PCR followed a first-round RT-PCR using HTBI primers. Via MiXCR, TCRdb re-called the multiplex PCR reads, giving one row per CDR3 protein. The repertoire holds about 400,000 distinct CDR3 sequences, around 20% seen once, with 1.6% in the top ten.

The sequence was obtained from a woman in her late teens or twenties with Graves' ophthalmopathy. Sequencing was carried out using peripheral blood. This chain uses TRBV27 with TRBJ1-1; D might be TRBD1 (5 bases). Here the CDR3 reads CASRVRGGLGTEAFF. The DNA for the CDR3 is TGTGCCAGCCGTGTACGCGGGGGATTAGGCACTGAAGCTTTCTTT.